The next 29 T cell receptor beta chains were all read from a single sample in a study of T cell responses to AZD1222 COVID-19 vaccine. Assay: immunoSEQ multiplex PCR; the TCRdb copy retains only in-frame clones and omits some. The sample lists under 150,000 clones, 80% to 95% occurring once. The specimen was peripheral blood, collected on day 0 of AZD1222 vaccination. Receptors originate from an adult in good health.

The rearrangement links TRBV7-9 to TRBJ1-5; D is ambiguous. The V end lost 4 bases, the J end lost 3 bases, and 4 bases lay between the germline ends. The V gene's germline CDR1 is SEHNR and CDR2 FQNEAQ (reference sequence). CDR3 length: 12 amino acids. The chain's CDR3 is CASSSDNQPQHF. The CDR3 DNA is TGTGCCAGCAGCTCAGACAATCAGCCCCAGCATTTT.

This chain uses TRBV5-1 with TRBJ1-5, with unresolved D. The CDR3 runs 13 residues. The germline V gene encodes CDR1 SGHRS and CDR2 YFSETQ. Trimming took 4 bases from V and 7 from J, leaving 12 bases between them. The CDR3 nucleotides read TGCGCCAGCAGCCTGGCACCGAGGCAGCCCCAGCATTTT. Translation: CASSLAPRQPQHF.

The chain recombines TRBV2 with TRBJ1-1; D unclear. This CDR3 comprises 14 residues. Trimming took off 7 bases at V and 4 bases at J, with 16 bases between the two ends. CDR1 and CDR2 (germline): SNHLY, FYNNEI. The CDR3 nucleotides are TGTGCCAGCATCGCCAGTGAAGGTTCCACTGAAGCTTTCTTT. Protein sequence: CASIASEGSTEAFF.

The chain joins TRBV3-1 (or the pseudogene TRBV3-2) to TRBJ1-1; possibly TRBD1 for D (6 bases). Germline V gene lookup returns CDR1 LGHDT and CDR2 YNNKEL (reference sequence). The CDR3 totals 16 residues. Trimming pared 0 bases from V and 5 bases from J, leaving 16 bases between. CDR3: CASSQDGGGASTEAFF. For the CDR3, the DNA is TGTGCCAGCAGCCAAGATGGGGGGGGCGCGAGTACTGAAGCTTTCTTT.

A single count supports this clone. The chain uses TRBV5-5 and TRBJ2-7, with D possibly matching TRBD1 (6 bases). Germline V gene lookup returns CDR1 SGHKS and CDR2 YYEKEE (reference sequence). This CDR3 is 13 amino acids long. V lost 7 bases, J lost 4 bases, and 15 bases lay in between. CDR3 loop: CASSRQGLYEQYF. The CDR3 nucleotides are TGTGCCAGCTCCCGGCAGGGGCTGTACGAGCAGTACTTC.

This clone has just one count. This chain joins TRBV5-1 and TRBJ2-1; 7 positions match TRBD1. Germline V lookup: CDR1 SGHRS, CDR2 YFSETQ. The V and J ends lost 4 bases and 10 bases, in that order; junction bases with no gene match: 17. The CDR3 extends over 16 amino acids. CDR3 coding DNA: TGCGCCAGCAGCCAGCTAACAGGGGCCGGGCTGGGGGAGCAGTTCTTC. Amino acid sequence: CASSQLTGAGLGEQFF.

This clone was seen a single time. This rearrangement joins TRBV7-9 to TRBJ2-1; 11 nucleotides match TRBD2. The trim removed 3 bases at V and 6 bases at J, leaving 7 bases unmatched. Looked up from germline, CDR1 is SEHNR and CDR2 is FQNEAQ (reference sequence). The length of the CDR3 is 16 residues. DNA of the CDR3: TGTGCCAGCAGCTTGATAGCGGGAGGGTTAACCAATGAGCAGTTCTTC. Residues: CASSLIAGGLTNEQFF.

The genes are TRBV7-9 and TRBJ2-7; D unclear. Germline V gene lookup returns CDR1 SEHNR and CDR2 FQNEAQ (reference sequence). The CDR3 is 11 amino acids. With 2 bases removed from V and 7 bases from J, the gap between germline ends came to 6 bases. DNA for the CDR3: TGTGCCAGCAGCTTACTGTCTGAGCAGTACTTC. Translated, it gives CASSLLSEQYF.

This clone appeared once. CDR3 protein: CASSLERGGHEQFF. The CDR3 DNA reads as TGTGCCAGCAGTTTGGAGAGGGGGGGCCATGAGCAGTTCTTC. The V gene is TRBV27, the J gene TRBJ2-1; D might be TRBD2 (7 bases). Between the trimmed V and J ends, which lost 3 bases and 8 bases, there was a span of 14 bases. CDR3 length: 14 residues. CDR1 and CDR2 from the germline V gene are MNHEY and SMNVEV (reference sequence).

The CDR3 protein is CASSIGGQGYEQFF. The CDR3 DNA reads TGTGCCAGTAGTATTGGGGGACAGGGCTATGAGCAGTTCTTC. This chain connects TRBV19 to TRBJ2-1; 9 bases are shared with TRBD1. In germline, CDR1 is LNHDA, CDR2 SQIVND (reference sequence). V lost 3 bases and J lost 8; bases outside the gene matches: 5. The CDR3 runs 14 residues.

This rearrangement joins TRBV5-1 to TRBJ2-4; 8 nucleotides agree with TRBD2. CDR3 size: 16 residues. CDR1 is SGHRS and CDR2 is YFSETQ in the germline V gene. V trimming: 3 bases; J trimming: 4 bases; junction bases outside the gene matches: 9. This CDR3 is CASSWAGGQQKNIQYF. The CDR3 region has the DNA TGCGCCAGCAGCTGGGCGGGGGGCCAACAAAAAAACATTCAGTACTTC.

This chain connects TRBV18 to TRBJ2-1; the match to TRBD2 covers 7 bases. The CDR3 totals 15 residues. Trimming cost V 5 bases and J 9 bases; bases outside gene matches: 13. The germline V gene has CDR1 KGHSH and CDR2 LQKENI. The CDR3: CASSSPGTTLGEQFF. CDR3 nucleotides: TGTGCCAGCTCAAGCCCCGGGACTACCCTCGGTGAGCAGTTCTTC.

The chain employs TRBV28 and TRBJ2-2; D possibly uses TRBD1 or TRBD2 (6 bases each). This CDR3 is built from 15 residues. CDR1 and CDR2 (germline): MDHEN, SYDVKM. The V gene lost 5 bases and the J gene lost 6 bases, with 16 bases spanning the gap. The CDR3 spells CASSLTGRWAGELFF. The CDR3 coding sequence is TGTGCCAGCAGTCTCACAGGGAGGTGGGCCGGGGAGCTGTTTTTT.

This chain uses TRBV10-3 with TRBJ2-5; 8 positions match TRBD2. Trimming took 4 bases from V and 5 from J; bases not matched to a gene: 9. Germline lookup yields CDR1 ENHRY and CDR2 SYGVKD. CDR3 length equals 15 residues. CDR3: CAISGGSGIGETQYF. In DNA, the CDR3 is TGTGCCATCAGTGGTGGTAGCGGGATAGGGGAGACCCAGTACTTC.

J is TRBJ1-2 and V is TRBV7-9; 8 nucleotides line up with TRBD1. Per germline, CDR1 SEHNR and CDR2 FQNEAQ (reference sequence). Trimming cost V 8 bases and J 5 bases; bases outside gene matches: 10. This CDR3 is built from 14 residues. The CDR3 is CASQSLTGVYGYTF. As DNA, the CDR3 is TGTGCCAGCCAGAGTTTGACAGGGGTTTATGGCTACACCTTC.

The V gene is TRBV4-2, the J gene TRBJ2-1; D assignment may be TRBD1 or TRBD2 (6 bases each). Germline lookup yields CDR1 LGHNA and CDR2 YNFKEQ. Trimming pared 1 base from V and 7 bases from J, leaving 14 bases between. CDR3 size: 15 residues. CDR3 sequence reads: CASSQAQGRNNEQFF. The CDR3 DNA reads as TGTGCCAGCAGCCAAGCCCAGGGGAGGAATAATGAGCAGTTCTTC.

The V and J genes are TRBV27 and TRBJ2-7, with D possibly matching TRBD2 (6 bases). The CDR3 runs to 16 residues. V shed 5 bases and J shed 1 base, with 18 bases lying between them. From germline, CDR1 is MNHEY and CDR2 SMNVEV (reference sequence). The CDR3 protein is CASSQRPASDSYEQYF. CDR3 nucleotides: TGTGCCAGCAGTCAACGGCCGGCTAGCGATTCCTACGAGCAGTACTTC.

The rearrangement uses TRBV7-8 and TRBJ1-2; TRBD1 matches at 9 bases. The CDR3 consists of 17 residues. Per germline, CDR1 SGHVS and CDR2 FQNEAQ. V shed 5 bases, J shed 3 bases, and the junction held 13 bases outside the gene matches. CDR3 residues: CASSPRRAGQGYYGYTF. The CDR3, as DNA: TGTGCCAGCAGCCCCCGTCGGGCGGGACAGGGATACTATGGCTACACCTTC.

The rearrangement links TRBV12-2 to TRBJ1-2; the D segment call TRBD1 is taken from the table without a DNA check. TRBV12-2 is shown as a pseudogene. This CDR3 is built from 14 residues. The CDR3 DNA reads TGTGCAAGTCGCTTAGCAAGGACAGATTATGGCTACACCTTC. Encoded protein: CASRLARTDYGYTF.

This clone was detected a few times. Other nucleotide sequences from this sample produce the same CDR3. The genes are TRBV5-1 and TRBJ1-2; perhaps TRBD1 as D (6 bases). Trimming stripped 0 bases from V and 0 bases from J, with 9 bases between. The CDR3 totals 15 residues. Per germline, CDR1 SGHRS and CDR2 YFSETQ. DNA of the CDR3: TGCGCCAGCAGCTTGGAGGCAGGGGCTAACTATGGCTACACCTTC. This gives the protein CASSLEAGANYGYTF.

This chain joins TRBV19 and TRBJ2-6; D gene uncertain. CDR3 length: 15 residues. V lost 8 bases and J 0 bases, leaving 11 bases between the germline ends. Germline lookup yields CDR1 LNHDA and CDR2 SQIVND (reference sequence). CDR3 sequence (DNA): TGTGCCAGTCAGGTGGGCAGCTCTGGGGCCAACGTCCTGACTTTC. Amino acids: CASQVGSSGANVLTF.

The rearrangement joins TRBV28 to TRBJ1-2, with a possible D match to TRBD1 (5 bases). This CDR3 has 14 amino acids. V lost 6 bases and J 6 bases, leaving 17 bases between the germline ends. The V gene's germline CDR1 is MDHEN and CDR2 SYDVKM. The CDR3 nucleotides are TGTGCCAGCAGACGGACGGGGCACCGGGATGGCTACACCTTC. Translating gives CASRRTGHRDGYTF.

The chain employs TRBV13 and TRBJ1-2; D gene ambiguous. V was cut by 2 bases and J by 2 bases, with 15 bases left in between. CDR3 length: 16 residues. Germline-derived CDR1 and CDR2 are PRHDT and FYEKMQ (reference sequence). CDR3 region: CASSLYAGSNNYGYTF. The CDR3 DNA reads TGTGCCAGCAGCTTATACGCGGGTAGCAACAACTATGGCTACACCTTC. Using reference TRBV13 and TRBJ1-2 for the parts outside the CDR3, the full variable domain is AAGVIQSPRHLIKEKRETATLKCYPIPRHDTVYWYQQGPGQDPQFLISFYEKMQSDKGSIPDRFSAQQFSDYHSELNMSSLELGDSALYFCASSLYAGSNNYGYTFGSGTRLTVV.

The V call is TRBV2, the J call TRBJ2-3; a possible D gene is TRBD1 (5 bases). The ends were cut back, 5 bases at V and 5 bases at J, with 14 bases in the middle. Per the germline V gene, CDR1 is SNHLY and CDR2 is FYNNEI. The CDR3 is 14 amino acids. Here the CDR3 reads CASSNLGVGDTQYF. CDR3 coding DNA: TGTGCCAGCAGTAACCTAGGGGTCGGAGATACGCAGTATTTT.

This chain connects TRBV13 to TRBJ2-1, with D unclear. Trimming took off 4 bases at V and 7 bases at J, with 17 bases between the two ends. Germline CDR1 is PRHDT and CDR2 is FYEKMQ (reference sequence). There are 15 residues in the CDR3. This chain's CDR3 is CASSSQRPIGNEQFF. The CDR3 bases are TGTGCCAGCAGCTCACAGAGACCTATAGGGAATGAGCAGTTCTTC.

This chain links TRBV6-6 with TRBJ1-3, with D maybe TRBD1 (6 bases). This CDR3 is built from 16 residues. V was shortened by 0 bases and J by 3 bases, with 12 bases between the two germline ends. Germline V gene sequence: CDR1 MNHNY, CDR2 SVGAGI (reference sequence). CDR3 protein: CASSYSTGAGGNTIYF. CDR3 in DNA: TGTGCCAGCAGTTACTCGACGGGGGCTGGTGGAAACACCATATATTTT.

The chain recombines TRBV6-5 with TRBJ2-1; either TRBD1 or TRBD2 may supply D (5 bases each). CDR3 size: 15 residues. With 6 bases removed from V and 0 bases from J, the gap between germline ends came to 12 bases. Germline V CDR1 and CDR2: MNHEY, SVGAGI. The CDR3 here is CASRSGTNSYNEQFF. For the CDR3, the DNA is TGTGCCAGCAGGTCCGGGACCAACTCCTACAATGAGCAGTTCTTC.

The rearrangement links TRBV2 to TRBJ2-7; TRBD1 is a possible D gene (6 bases). V was clipped by 6 bases and J by 2 bases, with 20 bases between them. From germline, CDR1 is SNHLY and CDR2 FYNNEI. This CDR3 spans 16 amino acids. The chain's CDR3 is CASRGTQGQLTYEQYF. The CDR3 region has the DNA TGTGCCAGCAGGGGAACCCAAGGACAGCTCACCTACGAGCAGTACTTC.

Points on this clone: Other DNA sequences from this sample encode an identical CDR3 as well. The chain joins TRBV28 to TRBJ2-2; D is undetermined. CDR3 length: 12 amino acids. Germline CDR1 is MDHEN and CDR2 is SYDVKM. The germline V and J ends were trimmed by 6 bases and 5 bases, with 7 bases remaining between them. In DNA, the CDR3 is TGTGCCAGCAGGGAGAGGACCGGGGAGCTGTTTTTT. Translation gives CASRERTGELFF.